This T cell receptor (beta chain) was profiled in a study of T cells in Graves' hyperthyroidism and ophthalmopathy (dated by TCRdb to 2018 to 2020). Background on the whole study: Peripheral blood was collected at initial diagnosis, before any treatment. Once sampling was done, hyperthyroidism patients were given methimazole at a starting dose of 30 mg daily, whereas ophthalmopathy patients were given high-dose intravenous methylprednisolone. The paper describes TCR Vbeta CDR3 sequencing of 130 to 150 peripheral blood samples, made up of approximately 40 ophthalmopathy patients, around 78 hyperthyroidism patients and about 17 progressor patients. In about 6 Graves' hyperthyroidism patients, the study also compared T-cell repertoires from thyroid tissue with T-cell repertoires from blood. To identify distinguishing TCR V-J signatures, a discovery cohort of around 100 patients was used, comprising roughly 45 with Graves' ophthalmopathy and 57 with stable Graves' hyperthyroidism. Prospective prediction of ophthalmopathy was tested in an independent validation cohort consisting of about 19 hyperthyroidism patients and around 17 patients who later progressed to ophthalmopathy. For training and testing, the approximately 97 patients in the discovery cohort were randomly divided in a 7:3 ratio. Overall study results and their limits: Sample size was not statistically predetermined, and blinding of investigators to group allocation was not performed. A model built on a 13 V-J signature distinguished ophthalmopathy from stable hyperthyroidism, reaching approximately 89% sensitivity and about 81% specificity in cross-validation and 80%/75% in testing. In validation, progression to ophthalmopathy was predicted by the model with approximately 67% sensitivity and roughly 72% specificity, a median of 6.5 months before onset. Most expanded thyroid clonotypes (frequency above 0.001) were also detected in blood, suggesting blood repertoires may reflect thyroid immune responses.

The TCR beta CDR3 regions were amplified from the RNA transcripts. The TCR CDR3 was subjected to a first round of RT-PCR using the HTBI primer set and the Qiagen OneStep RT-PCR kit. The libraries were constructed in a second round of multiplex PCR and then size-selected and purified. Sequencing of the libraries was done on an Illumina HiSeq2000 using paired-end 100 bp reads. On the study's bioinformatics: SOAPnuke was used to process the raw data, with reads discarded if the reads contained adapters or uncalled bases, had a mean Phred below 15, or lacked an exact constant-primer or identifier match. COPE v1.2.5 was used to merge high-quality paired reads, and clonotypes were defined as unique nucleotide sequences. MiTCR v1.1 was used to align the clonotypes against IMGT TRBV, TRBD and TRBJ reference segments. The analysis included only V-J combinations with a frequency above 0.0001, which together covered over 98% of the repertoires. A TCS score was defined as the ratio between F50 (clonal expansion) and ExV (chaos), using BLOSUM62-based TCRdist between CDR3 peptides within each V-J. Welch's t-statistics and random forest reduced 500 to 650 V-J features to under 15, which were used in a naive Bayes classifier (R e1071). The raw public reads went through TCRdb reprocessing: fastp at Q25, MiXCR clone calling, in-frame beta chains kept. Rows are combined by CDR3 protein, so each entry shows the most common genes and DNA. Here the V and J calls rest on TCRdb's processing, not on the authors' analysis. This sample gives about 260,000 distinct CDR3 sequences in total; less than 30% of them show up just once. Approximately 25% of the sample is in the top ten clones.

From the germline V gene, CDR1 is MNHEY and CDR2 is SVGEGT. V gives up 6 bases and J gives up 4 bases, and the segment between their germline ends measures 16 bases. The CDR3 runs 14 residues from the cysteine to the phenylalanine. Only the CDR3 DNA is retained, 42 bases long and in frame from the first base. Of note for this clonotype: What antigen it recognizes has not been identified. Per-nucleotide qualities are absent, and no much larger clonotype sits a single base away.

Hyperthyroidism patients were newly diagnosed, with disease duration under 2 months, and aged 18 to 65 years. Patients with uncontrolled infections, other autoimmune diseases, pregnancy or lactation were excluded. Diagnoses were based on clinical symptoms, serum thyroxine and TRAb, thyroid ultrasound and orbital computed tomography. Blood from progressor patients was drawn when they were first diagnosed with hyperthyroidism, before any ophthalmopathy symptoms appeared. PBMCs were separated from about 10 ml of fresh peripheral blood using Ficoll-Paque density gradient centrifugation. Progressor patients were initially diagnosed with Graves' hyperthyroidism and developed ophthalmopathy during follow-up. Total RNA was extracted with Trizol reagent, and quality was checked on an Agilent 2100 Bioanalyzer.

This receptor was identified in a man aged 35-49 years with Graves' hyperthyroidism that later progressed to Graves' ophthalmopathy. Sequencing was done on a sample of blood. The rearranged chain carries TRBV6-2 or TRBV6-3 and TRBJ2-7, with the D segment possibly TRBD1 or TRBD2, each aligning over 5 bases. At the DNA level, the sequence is TGTGCCAGCAGGACGTACACGGGGCCTTACGAGCAGTACTTC. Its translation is CASRTYTGPYEQYF.